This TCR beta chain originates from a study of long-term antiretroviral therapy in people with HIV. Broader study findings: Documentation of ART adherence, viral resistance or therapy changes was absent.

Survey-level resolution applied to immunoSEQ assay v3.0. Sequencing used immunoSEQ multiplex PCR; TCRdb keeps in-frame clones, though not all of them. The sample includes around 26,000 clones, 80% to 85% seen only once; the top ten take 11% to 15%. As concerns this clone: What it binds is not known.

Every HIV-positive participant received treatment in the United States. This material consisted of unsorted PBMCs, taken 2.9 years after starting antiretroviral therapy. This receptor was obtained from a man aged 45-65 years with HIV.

CDR3 in DNA: TGTGCCAGCAGTTCGACTAGCGGGCCCCAAGAGACCCAGTACTTC. Encoded protein: CASSSTSGPQETQYF. This rearrangement joins TRBV6-5 to TRBJ2-5, with 10 nucleotides matching TRBD2. Germline CDR1 reads MNHEY; CDR2 reads SVGAGI. After removal of 4 bases from V and 1 base from J, the junction contained 3 bases not matched to a gene. The CDR3 is 15 residues long.